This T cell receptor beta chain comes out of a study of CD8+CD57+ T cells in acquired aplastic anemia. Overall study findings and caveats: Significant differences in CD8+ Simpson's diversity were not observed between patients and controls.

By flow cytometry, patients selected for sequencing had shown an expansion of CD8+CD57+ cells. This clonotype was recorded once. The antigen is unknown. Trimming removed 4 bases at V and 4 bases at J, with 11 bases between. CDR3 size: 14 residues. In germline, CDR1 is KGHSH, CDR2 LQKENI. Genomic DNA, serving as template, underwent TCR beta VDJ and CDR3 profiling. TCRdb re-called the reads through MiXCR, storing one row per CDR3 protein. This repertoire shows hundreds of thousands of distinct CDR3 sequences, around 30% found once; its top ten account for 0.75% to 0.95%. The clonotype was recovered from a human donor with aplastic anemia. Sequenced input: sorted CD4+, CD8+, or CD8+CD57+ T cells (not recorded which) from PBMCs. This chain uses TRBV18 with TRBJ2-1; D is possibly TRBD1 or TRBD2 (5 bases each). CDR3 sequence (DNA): TGTGCCAGCTCACAACGGGACGTTTACAATGAGCAGTTCTTC. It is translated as CASSQRDVYNEQFF.